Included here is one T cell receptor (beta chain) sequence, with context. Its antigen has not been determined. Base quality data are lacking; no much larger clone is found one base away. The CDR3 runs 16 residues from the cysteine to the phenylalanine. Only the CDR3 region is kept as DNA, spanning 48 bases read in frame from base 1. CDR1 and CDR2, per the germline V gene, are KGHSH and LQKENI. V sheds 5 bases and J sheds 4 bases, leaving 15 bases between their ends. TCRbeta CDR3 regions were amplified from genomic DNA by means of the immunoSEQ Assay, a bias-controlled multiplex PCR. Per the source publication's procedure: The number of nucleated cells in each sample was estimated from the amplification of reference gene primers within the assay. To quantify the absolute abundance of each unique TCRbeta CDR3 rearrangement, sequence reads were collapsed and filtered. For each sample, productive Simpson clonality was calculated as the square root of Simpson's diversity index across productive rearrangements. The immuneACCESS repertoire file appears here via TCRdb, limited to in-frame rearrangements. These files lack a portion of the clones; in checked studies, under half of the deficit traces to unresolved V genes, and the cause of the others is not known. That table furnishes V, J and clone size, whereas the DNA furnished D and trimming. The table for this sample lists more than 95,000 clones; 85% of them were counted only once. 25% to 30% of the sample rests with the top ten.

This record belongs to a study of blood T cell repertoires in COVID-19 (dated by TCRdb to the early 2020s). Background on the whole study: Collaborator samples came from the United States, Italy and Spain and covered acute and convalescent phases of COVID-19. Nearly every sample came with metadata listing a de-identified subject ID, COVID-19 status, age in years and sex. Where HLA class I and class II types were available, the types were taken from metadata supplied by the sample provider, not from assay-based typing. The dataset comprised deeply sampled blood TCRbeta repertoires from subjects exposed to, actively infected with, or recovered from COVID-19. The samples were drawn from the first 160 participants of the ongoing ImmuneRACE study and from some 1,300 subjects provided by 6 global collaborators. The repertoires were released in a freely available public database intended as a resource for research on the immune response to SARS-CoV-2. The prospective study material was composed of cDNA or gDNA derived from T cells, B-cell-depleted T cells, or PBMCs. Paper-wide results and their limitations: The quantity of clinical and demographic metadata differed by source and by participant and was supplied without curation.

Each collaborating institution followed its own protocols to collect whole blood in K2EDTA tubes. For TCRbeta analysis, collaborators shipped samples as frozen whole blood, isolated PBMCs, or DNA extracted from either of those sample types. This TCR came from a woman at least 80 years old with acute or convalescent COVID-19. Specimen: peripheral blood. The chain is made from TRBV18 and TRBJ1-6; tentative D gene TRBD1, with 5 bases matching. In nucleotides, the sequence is TGTGCCAGCTCATCCACCTCCGACAGATATAATTCACCCCTCCACTTT. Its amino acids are CASSSTSDRYNSPLHF.